A selection of T cell receptor beta chains follows, all from one sample in a study of stem cell transplantation in POMP-related autoinflammatory disease. Assay: immunoSEQ multiplex PCR; the TCRdb copy retains only in-frame clones and omits some. The data contain thousands of clones, approximately 90% of them seen just once; the ten biggest clones take up about 2.7%. Here the sequenced sample was CD8+ T cells from PBMCs, taken before stem cell transplantation. The receptors here all came from a human donor with POMP-related autoinflammation and immune dysregulation (PRAID). Both conserved end residues are part of each CDR3. The D gene is left open where the match is weak. The listing skips clone size in some rows; elsewhere it reads once, few, many or a size class.

j_gene: TRBJ2-7
abundance: -
d_gene: -
v_gene: TRBV29-1
CDR3nt: TGCAGCGTTGAAGATCAGGGGTCGCAGGAGGACAACGAGCAGTACTTC
CDR3aa: CSVEDQGSQEDNEQYF

j_gene: TRBJ1-1
abundance: few
d_gene: -
v_gene: TRBV7-9
CDR3nt: TGTGCCAGCAGTTTTTGGGGGGACACTGAAGCTTTCTTT
CDR3aa: CASSFWGDTEAFF

j_gene: TRBJ1-4
abundance: -
d_gene: -
v_gene: TRBV15
CDR3nt: TGTGCCACCAGCAGAGGGAAGGCCCCCACGGATGAAAAACTGTTTTTT
CDR3aa: CATSRGKAPTDEKLFF

j_gene: TRBJ2-5
abundance: -
d_gene: -
v_gene: TRBV7-6
CDR3nt: TGTGCCAGCAGCTTCGGGGATAGACCCCAAGAGACCCAGTACTTC
CDR3aa: CASSFGDRPQETQYF

j_gene: TRBJ2-5
abundance: -
d_gene: -
v_gene: TRBV13
CDR3nt: TGTGCCAGCAGCTTAAGAGAGACCCAGTACTTC
CDR3aa: CASSLRETQYF

j_gene: TRBJ2-3
abundance: -
d_gene: TRBD2
v_gene: TRBV2
CDR3nt: TGTGCCAGCATTCTGGGACTAGCGGGGGGGCCCGCGGATACGCAGTATTTT
CDR3aa: CASILGLAGGPADTQYF

j_gene: TRBJ2-7
abundance: -
d_gene: -
v_gene: TRBV5-6
CDR3nt: TGTGCCAGCAGCTTGGGGCCTTCACCCTACGAGCAGTACTTC
CDR3aa: CASSLGPSPYEQYF

j_gene: TRBJ2-5
abundance: -
d_gene: TRBD2
v_gene: TRBV19
CDR3nt: TGTGCCAGTAGCCTTAGCGGGAGTCCGCAAGAGACCCAGTACTTC
CDR3aa: CASSLSGSPQETQYF

j_gene: TRBJ2-3
abundance: -
d_gene: TRBD1
v_gene: TRBV2
CDR3nt: TGTGCCAGCAGGCAGCCGGGACAGGCCCAAGATACGCAGTATTTT
CDR3aa: CASRQPGQAQDTQYF

j_gene: TRBJ2-1
abundance: -
d_gene: -
v_gene: TRBV30
CDR3nt: TGTGCCTGCAGTAGGGACTTGAGGTATGAGCAGTTCTTC
CDR3aa: CACSRDLRYEQFF

j_gene: TRBJ2-7
abundance: -
d_gene: TRBD2
v_gene: TRBV10-2
CDR3nt: TGCGCCAGCAGTGGAGAGGGAGGGCCTATTTCCACTGTCCACGAGCAGTACTTC
CDR3aa: CASSGEGGPISTVHEQYF

j_gene: TRBJ2-5
abundance: -
d_gene: -
v_gene: TRBV11-2
CDR3nt: TGTGCCAGCAGCTTATCGGGGCCCCAAGAGACCCAGTACTTC
CDR3aa: CASSLSGPQETQYF

j_gene: TRBJ1-1
abundance: -
d_gene: -
v_gene: TRBV6-1
CDR3nt: TGTGCCAGCAGTGGACCTCGTTTAACAGATACTGAAGCTTTCTTT
CDR3aa: CASSGPRLTDTEAFF

j_gene: TRBJ2-3
abundance: -
d_gene: -
v_gene: TRBV27
CDR3nt: TGTGCCAGCAGTTTTCTAACAGCTGGGGCGGGTCGGATAGATACGCAGTATTTT
CDR3aa: CASSFLTAGAGRIDTQYF

j_gene: TRBJ2-1
abundance: -
d_gene: TRBD2
v_gene: TRBV28
CDR3nt: TGTGCCAGCAGTTTATCGCCCGGGACTAGCGCCAATGAGCAGTTCTTC
CDR3aa: CASSLSPGTSANEQFF

j_gene: TRBJ2-3
abundance: -
d_gene: TRBD1
v_gene: TRBV7-9
CDR3nt: TGTGCCAGCAGCTTAGGGGCCTTGGGACAGGGGAGCACAGATACGCAGTATTTT
CDR3aa: CASSLGALGQGSTDTQYF

j_gene: TRBJ2-7
abundance: once
d_gene: -
v_gene: TRBV28
CDR3nt: TGTGCCAGCAGTCCCAGGGGTCTGGGCGAGCAGTACTTC
CDR3aa: CASSPRGLGEQYF

j_gene: TRBJ2-7
abundance: -
d_gene: TRBD1
v_gene: TRBV27
CDR3nt: TGTGCCAGCAGTCCATGGACAGGGGTTGGGTACGAGCAGTACTTC
CDR3aa: CASSPWTGVGYEQYF

j_gene: TRBJ1-1
abundance: -
d_gene: -
v_gene: TRBV5-5
CDR3nt: TGTGCCAGCAGCTTGGGGTCCGGGGTGAACACTGAAGCTTTCTTT
CDR3aa: CASSLGSGVNTEAFF

j_gene: TRBJ2-1
abundance: once
d_gene: -
v_gene: TRBV27
CDR3nt: TGTGCCAACGACCGGGATCGAAGGCGGAATGAGCAGTTCTTC
CDR3aa: CANDRDRRRNEQFF

j_gene: TRBJ2-1
abundance: -
d_gene: -
v_gene: TRBV7-9
CDR3nt: TGTGCCAGCAGATACCCGGGTCTGGGGCGCAATGAGCAGTTCTTC
CDR3aa: CASRYPGLGRNEQFF

j_gene: TRBJ2-5
abundance: -
d_gene: -
v_gene: TRBV9
CDR3nt: TGTGCCAGCAGCGTAGGGGGTTCGTACCAAGAGACCCAGTACTTC
CDR3aa: CASSVGGSYQETQYF

j_gene: TRBJ2-2
abundance: -
d_gene: -
v_gene: TRBV6-1
CDR3nt: TGTGCCAGCGGAGGCACGATGGGGACCGGGGAGCTGTTTTTT
CDR3aa: CASGGTMGTGELFF

j_gene: TRBJ1-5
abundance: -
d_gene: -
v_gene: TRBV27
CDR3nt: TGTGCCAGCAGTTTACAGGGGAGCAATCAGCCCCAGCATTTT
CDR3aa: CASSLQGSNQPQHF

j_gene: TRBJ2-1
abundance: -
d_gene: -
v_gene: TRBV6-5
CDR3nt: TGTGCCAGCAGTTACGTCGGCGAGCAGTTCTTC
CDR3aa: CASSYVGEQFF

j_gene: TRBJ2-7
abundance: -
d_gene: -
v_gene: TRBV6-5
CDR3nt: TGTGCCAGCAGTTACCTGCCCGGGGACTACGAGCAGTACTTC
CDR3aa: CASSYLPGDYEQYF

j_gene: TRBJ2-7
abundance: -
d_gene: -
v_gene: TRBV5-4
CDR3nt: TGTGCCAGCAGCTTGGAAGGTCTTTCCTACGAGCAGTACTTC
CDR3aa: CASSLEGLSYEQYF

j_gene: TRBJ2-7
abundance: -
d_gene: -
v_gene: TRBV4-1
CDR3nt: TGCGCCAGCAGCCAAGACTGGACAGCATCCTACGAGCAGTACTTC
CDR3aa: CASSQDWTASYEQYF

j_gene: TRBJ2-4
abundance: once
d_gene: -
v_gene: TRBV7-2
CDR3nt: TGTGCCAGCAGCTTAGGGGTTTCGTCATTGGACATTCAGTACTTC
CDR3aa: CASSLGVSSLDIQYF

j_gene: TRBJ1-1
abundance: once
d_gene: -
v_gene: TRBV4-1
CDR3nt: TGCGCCAGCAGCCAAGTGAACACTGAAGCTTTCTTT
CDR3aa: CASSQVNTEAFF

j_gene: TRBJ1-2
abundance: -
d_gene: TRBD1
v_gene: TRBV7-9
CDR3nt: TGTGCCAGCAGCTCAGGGGGCATCTATGGCTACACCTTC
CDR3aa: CASSSGGIYGYTF

j_gene: TRBJ1-2
abundance: -
d_gene: -
v_gene: TRBV6-6
CDR3nt: TGTGCCAGCGGGCTTTCAGGGGCTGGCTACACCTTC
CDR3aa: CASGLSGAGYTF

j_gene: TRBJ2-5
abundance: -
d_gene: TRBD2
v_gene: TRBV9
CDR3nt: TGTGCCAGCAGCGTGACCCGACTAGCGGGAGTGGAAGAGACCCAGTACTTC
CDR3aa: CASSVTRLAGVEETQYF

j_gene: TRBJ2-1
abundance: -
d_gene: TRBD2
v_gene: TRBV5-4
CDR3nt: TGTGCCACCCGCCCAACTAGCGGGAGGGCCGACGAGCAGTTCTTC
CDR3aa: CATRPTSGRADEQFF

j_gene: TRBJ2-1
abundance: -
d_gene: -
v_gene: TRBV7-2
CDR3nt: TGTGCCAGCAGCTTAGACAGTTACAATGAGCAGTTCTTC
CDR3aa: CASSLDSYNEQFF

j_gene: TRBJ1-2
abundance: -
d_gene: TRBD1
v_gene: TRBV6-6
CDR3nt: TGTGCCAGCAGTTACTCGGCACAGGGGGCCAATGGCTACACCTTC
CDR3aa: CASSYSAQGANGYTF

j_gene: TRBJ2-3
abundance: -
d_gene: -
v_gene: TRBV19
CDR3nt: TGTGCCAGTAGTATAGTTGCAGGGAACCCAGATACGCAGTATTTT
CDR3aa: CASSIVAGNPDTQYF

j_gene: TRBJ2-1
abundance: -
d_gene: TRBD2
v_gene: TRBV5-6
CDR3nt: TGTGCCAGCAGCTTGGAAGCGGGGCCCAGGGATGAGCAGTTCTTC
CDR3aa: CASSLEAGPRDEQFF

j_gene: TRBJ1-2
abundance: -
d_gene: -
v_gene: TRBV5-4
CDR3nt: TGTGCCAGCAGCTTGTCTGGGGACACGATAAGTGGCTACACCTTC
CDR3aa: CASSLSGDTISGYTF

j_gene: TRBJ1-1
abundance: -
d_gene: -
v_gene: TRBV6-1
CDR3nt: TGTGCCAGCATTTTGAACACTGAAGCTTTCTTT
CDR3aa: CASILNTEAFF

j_gene: TRBJ2-7
abundance: -
d_gene: -
v_gene: TRBV7-9
CDR3nt: TGTGCCAGCAGCTTAGGAGGAGAGATGAACGAGCAGTACTTC
CDR3aa: CASSLGGEMNEQYF